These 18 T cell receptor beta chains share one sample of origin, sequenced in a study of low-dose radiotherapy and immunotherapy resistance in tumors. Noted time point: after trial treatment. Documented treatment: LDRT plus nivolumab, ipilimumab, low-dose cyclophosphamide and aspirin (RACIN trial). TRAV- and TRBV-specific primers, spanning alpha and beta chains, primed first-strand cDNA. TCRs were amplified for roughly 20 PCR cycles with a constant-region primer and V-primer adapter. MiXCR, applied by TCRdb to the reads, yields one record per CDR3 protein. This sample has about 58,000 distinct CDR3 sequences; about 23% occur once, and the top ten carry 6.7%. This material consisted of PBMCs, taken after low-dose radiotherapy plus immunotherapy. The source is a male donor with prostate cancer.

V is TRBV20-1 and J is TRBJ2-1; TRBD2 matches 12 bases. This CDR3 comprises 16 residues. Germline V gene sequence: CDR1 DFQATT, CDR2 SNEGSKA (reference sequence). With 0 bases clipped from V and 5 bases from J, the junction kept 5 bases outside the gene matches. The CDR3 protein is CSARDYRLAGDNEQFF. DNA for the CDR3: TGCAGTGCTAGAGACTATAGACTAGCGGGAGACAATGAGCAGTTCTTC.

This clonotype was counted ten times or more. CDR3: CASRGTGKETQYF. CDR3 DNA: TGTGCCAGCAGGGGGACAGGGAAAGAGACCCAGTACTTC. The V and J genes are TRBV12-3 or TRBV12-4 and TRBJ2-5; TRBD1 agrees at 9 bases. The length of the CDR3 is 13 residues. Unmatched junction bases numbered 2, after V lost 6 bases and J lost 3 bases.

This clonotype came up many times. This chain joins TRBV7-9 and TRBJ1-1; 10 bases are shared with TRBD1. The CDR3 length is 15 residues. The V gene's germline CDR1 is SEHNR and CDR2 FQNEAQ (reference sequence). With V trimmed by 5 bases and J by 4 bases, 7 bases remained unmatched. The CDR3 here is CASSRATGGGTEAFF. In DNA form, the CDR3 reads TGTGCCAGCAGCAGAGCGACAGGGGGCGGCACTGAAGCTTTCTTT.

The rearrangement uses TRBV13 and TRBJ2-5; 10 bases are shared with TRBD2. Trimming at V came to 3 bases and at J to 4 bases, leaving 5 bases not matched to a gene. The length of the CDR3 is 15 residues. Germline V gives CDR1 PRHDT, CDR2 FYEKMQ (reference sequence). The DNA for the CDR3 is TGTGCCAGCAGCTTTGCCCTAGCGGGAGCAGAGACCCAGTACTTC. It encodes CASSFALAGAETQYF.

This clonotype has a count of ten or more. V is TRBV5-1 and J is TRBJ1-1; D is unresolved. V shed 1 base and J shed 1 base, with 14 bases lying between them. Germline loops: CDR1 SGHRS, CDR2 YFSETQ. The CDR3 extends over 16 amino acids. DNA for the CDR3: TGCGCCAGCAGCTTGAACCCAAACAGTCCGAACACTGAAGCTTTCTTT. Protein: CASSLNPNSPNTEAFF.

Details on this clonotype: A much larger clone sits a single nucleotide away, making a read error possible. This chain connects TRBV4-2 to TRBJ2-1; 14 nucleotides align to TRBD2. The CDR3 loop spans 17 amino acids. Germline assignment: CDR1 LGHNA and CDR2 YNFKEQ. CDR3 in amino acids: CASSQETSGGAYIEQFF. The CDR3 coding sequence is TGTGCCAGCAGCCAAGAGACTAGCGGGGGGGCCTACATTGAGCAGTTCTTC.

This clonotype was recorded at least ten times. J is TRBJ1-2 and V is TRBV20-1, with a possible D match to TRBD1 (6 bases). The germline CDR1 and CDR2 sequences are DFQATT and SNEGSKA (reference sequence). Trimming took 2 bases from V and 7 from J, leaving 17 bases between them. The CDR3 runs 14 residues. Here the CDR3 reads CSARPGTPVLGYTF. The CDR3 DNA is TGCAGTGCTAGACCCGGGACACCCGTCCTTGGCTACACCTTC.

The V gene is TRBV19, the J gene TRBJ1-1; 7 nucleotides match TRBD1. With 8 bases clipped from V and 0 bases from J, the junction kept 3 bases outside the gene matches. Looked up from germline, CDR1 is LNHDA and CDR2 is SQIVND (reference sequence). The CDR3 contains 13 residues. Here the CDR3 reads CASRQGLNTEAFF. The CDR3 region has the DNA TGTGCCAGTCGACAGGGATTGAACACTGAAGCTTTCTTT.

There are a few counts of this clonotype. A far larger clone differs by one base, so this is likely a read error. The DNA for the CDR3 is TGCGCCAGCAGCTTGGGCTGGACTGAGCAGTACTTC. It specifies CASSLGWTEQYF. The chain joins TRBV5-1 to TRBJ2-5; maybe TRBD2 (5 bases). This CDR3 region has 12 residues. V was cut by 0 bases and J by 11 bases, with 11 bases left in between. In germline, CDR1 is SGHRS, CDR2 YFSETQ.

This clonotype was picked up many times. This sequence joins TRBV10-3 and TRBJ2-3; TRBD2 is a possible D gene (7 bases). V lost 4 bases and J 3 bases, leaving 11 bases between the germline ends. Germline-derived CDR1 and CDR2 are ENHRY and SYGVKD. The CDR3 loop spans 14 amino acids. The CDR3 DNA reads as TGTGCCATCAGTGCCGAGGGGGGGACAGATACGCAGTATTTT. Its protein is CAISAEGGTDTQYF.

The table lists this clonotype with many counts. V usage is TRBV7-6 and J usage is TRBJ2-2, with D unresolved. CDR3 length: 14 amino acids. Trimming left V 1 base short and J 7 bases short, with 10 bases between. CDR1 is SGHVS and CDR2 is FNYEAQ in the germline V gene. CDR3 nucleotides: TGTGCCAGCAGCTTAGGGGCCCGAGACGGGGAGCTGTTTTTT. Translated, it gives CASSLGARDGELFF.

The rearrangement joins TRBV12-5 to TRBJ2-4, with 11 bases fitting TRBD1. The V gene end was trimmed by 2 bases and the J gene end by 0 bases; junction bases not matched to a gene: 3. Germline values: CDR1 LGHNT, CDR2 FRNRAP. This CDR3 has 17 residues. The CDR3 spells CASGLIGQGAAKNIQYF. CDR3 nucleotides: TGTGCTAGTGGTTTGATAGGACAGGGGGCAGCCAAAAACATTCAGTACTTC.

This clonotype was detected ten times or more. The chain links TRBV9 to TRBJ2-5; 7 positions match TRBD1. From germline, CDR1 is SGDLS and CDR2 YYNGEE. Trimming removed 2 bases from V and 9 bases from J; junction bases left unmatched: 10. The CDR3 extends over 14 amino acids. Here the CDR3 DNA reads TGTGCCAGCAGCGTGGGGACAGTCGCTGAGGCCCAGTACTTC. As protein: CASSVGTVAEAQYF.

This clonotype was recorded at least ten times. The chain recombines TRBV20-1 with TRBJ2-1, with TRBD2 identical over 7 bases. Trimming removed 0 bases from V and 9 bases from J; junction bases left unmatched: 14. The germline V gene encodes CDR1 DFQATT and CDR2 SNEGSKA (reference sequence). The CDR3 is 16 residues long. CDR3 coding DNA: TGCAGTGCTAGAGATAGCGGGTCAGGTTCAACCCGTGAGCAGTTCTTC. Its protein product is CSARDSGSGSTREQFF.

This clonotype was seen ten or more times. The CDR3 sequence: CASSELAGRRTDTQYF. CDR3 nucleotide sequence: TGTGCCAGTAGTGAACTAGCGGGGAGGCGCACAGATACGCAGTATTTT. This chain links TRBV19 with TRBJ2-3; 10 positions match TRBD2. Looked up from germline, CDR1 is LNHDA and CDR2 is SQIVND (reference sequence). This CDR3 contains 16 residues. The V and J ends lost 5 bases and 1 base, in that order; junction bases with no gene match: 6.

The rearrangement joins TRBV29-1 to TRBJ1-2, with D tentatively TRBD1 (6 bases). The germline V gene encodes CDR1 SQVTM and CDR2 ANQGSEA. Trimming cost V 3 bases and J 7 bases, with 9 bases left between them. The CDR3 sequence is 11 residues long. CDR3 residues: CSVDPGVGYTF. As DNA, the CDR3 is TGCAGCGTTGATCCAGGGGTTGGCTACACCTTC.

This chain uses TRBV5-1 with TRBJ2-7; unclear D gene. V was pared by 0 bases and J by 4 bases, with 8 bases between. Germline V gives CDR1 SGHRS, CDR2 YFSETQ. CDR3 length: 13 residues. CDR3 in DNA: TGCGCCAGCAGCTTGGATTTTTTGTACGAGCAGTACTTC. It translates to CASSLDFLYEQYF.

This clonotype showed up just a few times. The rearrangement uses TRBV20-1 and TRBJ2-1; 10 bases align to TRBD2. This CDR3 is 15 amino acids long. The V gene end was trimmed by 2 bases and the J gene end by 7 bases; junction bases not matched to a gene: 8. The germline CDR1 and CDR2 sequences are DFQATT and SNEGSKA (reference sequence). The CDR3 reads CSARSSGGNWNEQFF. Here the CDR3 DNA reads TGCAGTGCTAGAAGTAGCGGGGGGAATTGGAATGAGCAGTTCTTC.